Only a few counts were recorded for the clone carrying this T cell receptor beta chain. With V trimmed by 7 bases and J by 0 bases, 6 bases remained unmatched. Germline V gene data show CDR1 as MNHEY and CDR2 as SVGEGT. The CDR3 is 15 residues long. A second about 6 to 12 cycle PCR used barcoded and J-beta primers. Unique molecular identifiers of 12 random nucleotides labeled each cDNA. TCRdb reprocessed the 5' RACE reads via MiXCR and lists one record per CDR3 protein. The repertoire holds 2 million or so distinct CDR3 sequences, 49% seen once, with more than 2% in the top ten. This sample stems from a study of blood T cells in healthy people across ages. Study as a whole: Using template switching, researchers captured about one barcoded beta molecule for each two T cells.

Total RNA, at least 6 micrograms per sample, was extracted from PBMCs. The sequenced material came from blood. The TCR originated in a woman aged 40 to 55 in good health. The chain carries TRBV6-2 or TRBV6-3 and TRBJ1-2; 9 bases match TRBD1. The CDR3 coding sequence is TGTGCCAGCAAGAATACAGGGGGCTCTAACTATGGCTACACCTTC. This translates into CASKNTGGSNYGYTF.